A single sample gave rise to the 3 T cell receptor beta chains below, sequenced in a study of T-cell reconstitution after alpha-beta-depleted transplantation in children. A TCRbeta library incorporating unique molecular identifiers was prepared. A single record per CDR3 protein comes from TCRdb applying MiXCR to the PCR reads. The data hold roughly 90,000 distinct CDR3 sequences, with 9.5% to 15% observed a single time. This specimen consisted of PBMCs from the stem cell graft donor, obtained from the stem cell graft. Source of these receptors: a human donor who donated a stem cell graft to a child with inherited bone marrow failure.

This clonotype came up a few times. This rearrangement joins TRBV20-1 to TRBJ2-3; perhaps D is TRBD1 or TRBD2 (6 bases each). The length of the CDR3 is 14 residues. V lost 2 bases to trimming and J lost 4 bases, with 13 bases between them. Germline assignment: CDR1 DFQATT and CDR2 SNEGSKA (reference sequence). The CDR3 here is CSARKGGPADTQYF. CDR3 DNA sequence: TGCAGTGCTAGAAAGGGGGGCCCCGCAGATACGCAGTATTTT.

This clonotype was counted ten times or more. CDR3 amino acids: CASSSKGTDTQYF. CDR3 bases: TGTGCCAGCAGCTCTAAGGGAACAGATACGCAGTATTTT. The rearrangement links TRBV5-6 to TRBJ2-3; D gene unclear. In germline, CDR1 is SGHDT, CDR2 YYEEEE. This CDR3 has 13 residues. Trimming left V 3 bases short and J 3 bases short, with 8 bases between.

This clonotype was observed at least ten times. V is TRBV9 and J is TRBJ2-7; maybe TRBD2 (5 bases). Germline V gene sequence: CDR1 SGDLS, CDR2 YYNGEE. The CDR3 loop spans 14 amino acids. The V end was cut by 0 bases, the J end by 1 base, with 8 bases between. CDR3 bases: TGTGCCAGCAGCGTAGGGACTCCATCCTACGAGCAGTACTTC. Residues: CASSVGTPSYEQYF.